This T cell receptor beta chain originates from a study of T cells after yellow fever vaccination. Study-level background: Sorting by CD3, CD45RA, CCR7 and CD95 gave EM, EMRA, CM and Tscm subsets. General study points: Detected again after the booster were most primary-vaccination clones, at approximately 95% CD4 and 88% CD8. At day 0, almost all vaccine-responding clonotypes escaped detection in the sorted memory subsets.

TCRdb called the 5' RACE reads again in MiXCR, with one record for every CDR3 protein. Of 20,000 to 30,000 distinct CDR3 sequences in the sample, 5.5% were seen once. This clonotype has a count of ten or more. In germline, CDR1 is KGHDR, CDR2 SFDVKD. The CDR3 contains 14 residues. V was clipped by 4 bases and J by 6 bases, with 15 bases between them. The V and J genes are TRBV24-1 and TRBJ2-7, with D uncertain. The sample consisted of PBMCs, either bulk or a sorted T-cell subset (CD4+, CD8+, memory, or dextramer-sorted; not recorded which), taken 15 days after the yellow fever booster vaccination. This clonotype was obtained from a man aged 25-45 years who received the YFV17D yellow fever vaccine. CDR3: CATSDRTNTGEQYF. DNA for the CDR3: TGTGCCACCAGTGACCGAACAAATACCGGCGAGCAGTACTTC.